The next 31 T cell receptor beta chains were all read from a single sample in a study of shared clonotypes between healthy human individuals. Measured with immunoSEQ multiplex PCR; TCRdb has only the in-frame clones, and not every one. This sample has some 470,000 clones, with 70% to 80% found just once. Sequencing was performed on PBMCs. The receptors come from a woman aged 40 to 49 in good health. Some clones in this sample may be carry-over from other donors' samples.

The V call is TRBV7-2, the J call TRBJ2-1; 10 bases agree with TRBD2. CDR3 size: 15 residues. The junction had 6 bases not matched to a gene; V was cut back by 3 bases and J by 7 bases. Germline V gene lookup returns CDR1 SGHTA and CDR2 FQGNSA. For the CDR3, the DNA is TGTGCCAGCAGCTTTTCTCTAGCGGGAGAGAATGAGCAGTTCTTC. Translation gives CASSFSLAGENEQFF. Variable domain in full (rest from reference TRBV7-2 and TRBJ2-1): GAGVSQSPSNKVTEKGKDVELRCDPISGHTALYWYRQSLGQGLEFLIYFQGNSAPDKSGLPSDRFSAERTGGSVSTLTIQRTQQEDSAVYLCASSFSLAGENEQFFGPGTRLTVL.

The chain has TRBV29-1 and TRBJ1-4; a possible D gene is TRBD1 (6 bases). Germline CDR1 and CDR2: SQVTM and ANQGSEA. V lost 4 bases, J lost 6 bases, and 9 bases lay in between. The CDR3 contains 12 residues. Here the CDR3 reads CSVGGPDEKLFF. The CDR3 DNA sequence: TGCAGCGTTGGGGGGCCCGATGAAAAACTGTTTTTT.

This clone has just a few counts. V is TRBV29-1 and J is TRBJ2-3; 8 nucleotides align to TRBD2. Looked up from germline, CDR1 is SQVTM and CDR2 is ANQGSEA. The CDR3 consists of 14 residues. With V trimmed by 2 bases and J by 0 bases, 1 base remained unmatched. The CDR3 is CSVELAGSTDTQYF. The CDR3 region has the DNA TGCAGCGTTGAATTAGCGGGAAGCACAGATACGCAGTATTTT.

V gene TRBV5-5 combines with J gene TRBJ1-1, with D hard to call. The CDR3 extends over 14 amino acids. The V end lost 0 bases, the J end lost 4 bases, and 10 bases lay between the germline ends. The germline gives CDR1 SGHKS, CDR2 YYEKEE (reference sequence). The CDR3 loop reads CASSLVVAGTEAFF. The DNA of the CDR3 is TGTGCCAGCAGCTTGGTGGTGGCTGGCACTGAAGCTTTCTTT.

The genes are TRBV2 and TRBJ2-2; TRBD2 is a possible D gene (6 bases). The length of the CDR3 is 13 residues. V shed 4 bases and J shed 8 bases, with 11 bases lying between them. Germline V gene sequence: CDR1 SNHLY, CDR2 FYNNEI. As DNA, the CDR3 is TGTGCCAGCAGTGGGACTATGGGAGGGGAGCTGTTTTTT. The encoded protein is CASSGTMGGELFF.

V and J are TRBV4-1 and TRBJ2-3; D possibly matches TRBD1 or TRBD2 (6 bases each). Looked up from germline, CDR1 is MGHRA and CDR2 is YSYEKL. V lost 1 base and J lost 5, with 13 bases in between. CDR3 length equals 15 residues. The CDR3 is CASSQVRGAEDTQYF. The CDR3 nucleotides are TGCGCCAGCAGCCAAGTAAGGGGGGCCGAAGATACGCAGTATTTT.

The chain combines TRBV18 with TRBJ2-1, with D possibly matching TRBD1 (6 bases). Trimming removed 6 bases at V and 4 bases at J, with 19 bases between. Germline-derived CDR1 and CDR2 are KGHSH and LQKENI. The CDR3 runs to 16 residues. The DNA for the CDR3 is TGTGCCAGCTCTCCCGTGCCGGGACACAATTACAATGAGCAGTTCTTC. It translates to CASSPVPGHNYNEQFF.

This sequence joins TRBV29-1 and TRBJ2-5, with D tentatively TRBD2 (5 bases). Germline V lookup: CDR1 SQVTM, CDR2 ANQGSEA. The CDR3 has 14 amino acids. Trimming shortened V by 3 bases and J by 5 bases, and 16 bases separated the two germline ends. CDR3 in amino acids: CSVDGTVRGETQYF. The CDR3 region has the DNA TGCAGCGTTGACGGAACTGTAAGAGGGGAGACCCAGTACTTC.

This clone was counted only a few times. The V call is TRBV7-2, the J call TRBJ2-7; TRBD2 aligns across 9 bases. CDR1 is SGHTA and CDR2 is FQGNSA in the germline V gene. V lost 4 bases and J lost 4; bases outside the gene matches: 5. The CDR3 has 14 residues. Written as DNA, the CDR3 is TGTGCCAGCAGCTCTCAGGCGGGAGGGTACGAGCAGTACTTC. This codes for CASSSQAGGYEQYF.

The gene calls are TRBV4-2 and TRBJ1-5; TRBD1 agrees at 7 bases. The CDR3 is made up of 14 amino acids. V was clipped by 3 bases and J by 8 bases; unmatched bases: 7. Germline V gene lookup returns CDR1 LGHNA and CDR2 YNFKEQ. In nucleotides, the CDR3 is TGTGCCAGCAGCCAGGGGCCAGGGGGGGAGCCCCAGCATTTT. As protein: CASSQGPGGEPQHF.

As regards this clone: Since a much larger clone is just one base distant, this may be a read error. This CDR3 is CASSPRTDPESFF. DNA of the CDR3: TGTGCCAGCTCACCACGGACAGACCCTGAATCTTTCTTT. V is TRBV18 and J is TRBJ1-1, with D possibly TRBD1 on 6 matching bases. Germline CDR1 reads KGHSH; CDR2 reads LQKENI. The CDR3 sequence is 13 residues long.

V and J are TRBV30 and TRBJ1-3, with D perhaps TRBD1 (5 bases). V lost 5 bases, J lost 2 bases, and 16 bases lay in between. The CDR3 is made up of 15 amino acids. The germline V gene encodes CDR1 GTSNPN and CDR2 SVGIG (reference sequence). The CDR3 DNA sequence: TGTGCCTGGGGCGGTATCGGGACGGCTGGAAACACCATATATTTT. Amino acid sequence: CAWGGIGTAGNTIYF.

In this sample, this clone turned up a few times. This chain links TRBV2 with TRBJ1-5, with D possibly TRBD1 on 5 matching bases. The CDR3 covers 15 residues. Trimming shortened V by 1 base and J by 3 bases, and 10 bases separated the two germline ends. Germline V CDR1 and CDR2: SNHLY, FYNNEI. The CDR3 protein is CASSEELTVNQPQHF. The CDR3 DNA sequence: TGTGCCAGCAGTGAAGAACTGACAGTCAATCAGCCCCAGCATTTT.

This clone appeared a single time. CDR3 sequence (DNA): TGTGCCATCTCACAGGGGGTTGCACGAGAGACCCAGTACTTC. This encodes CAISQGVARETQYF. V gene TRBV10-3 combines with J gene TRBJ2-5; 8 nucleotides line up with TRBD1. The V gene end was trimmed by 8 bases and the J gene end by 4 bases; junction bases not matched to a gene: 9. The CDR3 length is 14 residues. Germline V gene lookup returns CDR1 ENHRY and CDR2 SYGVKD.

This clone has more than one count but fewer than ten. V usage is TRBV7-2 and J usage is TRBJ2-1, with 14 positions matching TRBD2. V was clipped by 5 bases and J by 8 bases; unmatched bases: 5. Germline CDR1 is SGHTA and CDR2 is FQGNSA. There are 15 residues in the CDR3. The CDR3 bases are TGTGCCAGCAGCCCCCGACTAGCGGGAGGGGATGAGCAGTTCTTC. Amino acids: CASSPRLAGGDEQFF. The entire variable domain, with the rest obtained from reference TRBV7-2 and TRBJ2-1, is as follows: GAGVSQSPSNKVTEKGKDVELRCDPISGHTALYWYRQSLGQGLEFLIYFQGNSAPDKSGLPSDRFSAERTGGSVSTLTIQRTQQEDSAVYLCASSPRLAGGDEQFFGPGTRLTVL.

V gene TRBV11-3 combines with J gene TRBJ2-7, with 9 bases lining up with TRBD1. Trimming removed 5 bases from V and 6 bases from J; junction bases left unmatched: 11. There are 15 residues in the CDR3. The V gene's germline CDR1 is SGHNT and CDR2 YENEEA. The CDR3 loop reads CASSPLRGQGGEQYF. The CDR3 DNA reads TGTGCCAGCAGCCCCCTCCGGGGACAGGGCGGCGAGCAGTACTTC.

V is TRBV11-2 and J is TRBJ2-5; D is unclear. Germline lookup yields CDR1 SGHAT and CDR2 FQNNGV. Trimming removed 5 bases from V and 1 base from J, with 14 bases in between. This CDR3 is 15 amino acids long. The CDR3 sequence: CASSRSGYRQETQYF. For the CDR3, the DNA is TGTGCCAGCAGCAGATCGGGCTACCGCCAAGAGACCCAGTACTTC.

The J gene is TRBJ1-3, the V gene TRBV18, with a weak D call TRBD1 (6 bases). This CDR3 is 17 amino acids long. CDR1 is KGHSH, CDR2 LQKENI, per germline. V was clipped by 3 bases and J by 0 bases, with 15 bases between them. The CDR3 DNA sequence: TGTGCCAGCTCACCTCAGACAGGACCTTACTCTGGAAACACCATATATTTT. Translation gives CASSPQTGPYSGNTIYF.

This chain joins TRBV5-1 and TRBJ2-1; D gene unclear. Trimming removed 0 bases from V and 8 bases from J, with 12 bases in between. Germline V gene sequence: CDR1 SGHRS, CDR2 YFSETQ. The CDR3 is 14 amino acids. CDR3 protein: CASSLEALRYEQFF. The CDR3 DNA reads TGCGCCAGCAGCTTGGAGGCCTTGCGATATGAGCAGTTCTTC. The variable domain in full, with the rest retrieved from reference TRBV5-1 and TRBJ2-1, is KAGVTQTPRYLIKTRGQQVTLSCSPISGHRSVSWYQQTPGQGLQFLFEYFSETQRNKGNFPGRFSGRQFSNSRSEMNVSTLELGDSALYLCASSLEALRYEQFFGPGTRLTVL.

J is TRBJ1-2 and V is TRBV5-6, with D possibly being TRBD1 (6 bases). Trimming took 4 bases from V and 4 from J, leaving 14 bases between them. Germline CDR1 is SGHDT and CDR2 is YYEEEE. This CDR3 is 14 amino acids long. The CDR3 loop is CASSHRDRGYGYTF. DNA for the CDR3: TGTGCCAGCAGCCACAGGGATAGGGGCTATGGCTACACCTTC.

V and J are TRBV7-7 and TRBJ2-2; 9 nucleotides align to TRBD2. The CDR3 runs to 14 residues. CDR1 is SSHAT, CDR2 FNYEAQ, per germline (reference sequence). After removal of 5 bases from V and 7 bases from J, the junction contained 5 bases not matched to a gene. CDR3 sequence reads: CASSPRGGDGELFF. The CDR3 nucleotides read TGTGCCAGCAGCCCGCGGGGGGGAGACGGGGAGCTGTTTTTT.

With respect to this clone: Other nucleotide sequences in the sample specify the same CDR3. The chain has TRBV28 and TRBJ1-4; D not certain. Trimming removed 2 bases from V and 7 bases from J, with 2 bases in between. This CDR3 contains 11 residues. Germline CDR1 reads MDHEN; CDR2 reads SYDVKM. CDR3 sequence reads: CASSLREKLFF. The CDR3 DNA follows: TGTGCCAGCAGTTTACGTGAAAAACTGTTTTTT.

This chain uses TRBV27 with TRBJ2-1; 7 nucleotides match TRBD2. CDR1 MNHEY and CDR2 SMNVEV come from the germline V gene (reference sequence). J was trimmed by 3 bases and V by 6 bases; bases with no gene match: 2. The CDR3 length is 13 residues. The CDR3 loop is CASRRDYYNEQFF. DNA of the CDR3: TGTGCCAGCAGGCGGGACTACTACAATGAGCAGTTCTTC.

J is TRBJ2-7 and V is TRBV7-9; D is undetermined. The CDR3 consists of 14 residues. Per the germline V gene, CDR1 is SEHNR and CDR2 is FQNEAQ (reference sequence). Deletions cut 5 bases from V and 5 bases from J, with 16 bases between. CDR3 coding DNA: TGTGCCAGCAGCAATGGTCCCCACGAACACGAGCAGTACTTC. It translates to CASSNGPHEHEQYF.

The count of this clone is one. The CDR3 loop is CAWSGSSGRSLETQYF. DNA of the CDR3: TGTGCCTGGAGTGGCTCTAGCGGGAGGAGTTTGGAGACCCAGTACTTC. This chain links TRBV30 with TRBJ2-5, with 11 bases aligning to TRBD2. Germline CDR1 reads GTSNPN; CDR2 reads SVGIG (reference sequence). The junction had 9 bases not matched to a gene; V was cut back by 1 base and J by 5 bases. CDR3 length equals 16 residues.

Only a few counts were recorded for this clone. CDR3 DNA sequence: TGCGCCAGCAGCTTCGGACTAGGAAGGGCAGATACGCAGTATTTT. As protein: CASSFGLGRADTQYF. The chain is built from TRBV5-1 and TRBJ2-3; 7 positions agree with TRBD2. Trimming at V came to 2 bases and at J to 4 bases, leaving 7 bases not matched to a gene. Germline V gene sequence: CDR1 SGHRS, CDR2 YFSETQ. This CDR3 has 15 residues.

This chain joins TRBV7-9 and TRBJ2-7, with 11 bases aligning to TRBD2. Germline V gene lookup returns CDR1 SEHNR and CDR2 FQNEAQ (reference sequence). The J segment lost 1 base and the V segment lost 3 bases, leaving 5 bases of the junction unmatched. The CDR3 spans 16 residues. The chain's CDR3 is CASSFRLAGRSYEQYF. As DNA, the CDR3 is TGTGCCAGCAGCTTCCGACTAGCGGGAAGGTCCTACGAGCAGTACTTC.

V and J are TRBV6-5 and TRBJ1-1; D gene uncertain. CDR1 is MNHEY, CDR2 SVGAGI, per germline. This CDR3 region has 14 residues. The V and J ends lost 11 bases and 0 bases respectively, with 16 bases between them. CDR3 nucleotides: TGTGCCGTCCGCCGGGGTATCATGAACACTGAAGCTTTCTTT. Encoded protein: CAVRRGIMNTEAFF.

The CDR3 coding sequence is TGTGCCACGACCGGGACTAGCATTTACAATGAGCAGTTCTTC. Translation gives CATTGTSIYNEQFF. This chain connects TRBV28 to TRBJ2-1, with 9 bases aligning to TRBD2. After removal of 10 bases from V and 4 bases from J, the junction contained 8 bases not matched to a gene. This CDR3 is built from 14 residues. The germline V gene encodes CDR1 MDHEN and CDR2 SYDVKM.

The CDR3 reads CASSLGTPGGYTF. The CDR3 region has the DNA TGTGCCAGCAGCTTAGGGACTCCCGGAGGCTACACCTTC. This chain uses TRBV7-9 with TRBJ1-2; D is uncertain. The germline V gene has CDR1 SEHNR and CDR2 FQNEAQ (reference sequence). The V end lost 1 base, the J end lost 8 bases, and 11 bases lay between the germline ends. The CDR3 extends over 13 amino acids. Supplemented by reference TRBV7-9 and TRBJ1-2, the full variable domain reads DTGVSQNPRHKITKRGQNVTFRCDPISEHNRLYWYRQTLGQGPEFLTYFQNEAQLEKSRLLSDRFSAERPKGSFSTLEIQRTEQGDSAMYLCASSLGTPGGYTFGSGTRLTVV.

CDR3 nucleotides: TGTGCCAGCAGCTTAGCAGGGCCCAGCTCCTACGAGCAGTACTTC. It is translated as CASSLAGPSSYEQYF. The rearrangement links TRBV7-3 to TRBJ2-7, with D perhaps TRBD1 (5 bases). CDR1 and CDR2 (germline): SGHTA, FQGTGA. Trimming removed 2 bases at V and 0 bases at J, with 11 bases between. The CDR3 is 15 amino acids.